Each of the 18 T cell receptor beta chains below was sequenced from the same sample in a study of a mutant IDH1 vaccine in newly diagnosed glioma. As for time point: week 23, last vaccination. The investigators gave 300 ug of mutant IDH1 20-mer peptide in each vaccine dose, together with topical imiquimod. Antigen specificity for these receptors is unknown. Only in-frame clones appear in the TCRdb table, and some are missing; sequencing was by immunoSEQ multiplex PCR. This table holds 50,000 to 70,000 clones, 75% to 90% found once. The specimen was PBMCs, collected from a glioma patient whose treatment included an IDH1 peptide vaccine. The receptors stem from a man younger than 35 with glioma.

The sample holds a few counts of this clone. This chain joins TRBV5-1 and TRBJ1-1; D is perhaps TRBD1 (5 bases). Germline lookup yields CDR1 SGHRS and CDR2 YFSETQ. V was pared by 4 bases and J by 8 bases, with 18 bases between. This CDR3 spans 14 amino acids. The CDR3 bases are TGCGCCAGCAGCCATGGAACAGGTTTACGGGAAGCTTTCTTT. Encoded protein: CASSHGTGLREAFF.

This chain joins TRBV28 and TRBJ2-3; 7 positions match TRBD2. The CDR3 sequence is 18 residues long. Germline V gene sequence: CDR1 MDHEN, CDR2 SYDVKM. V gave up 6 bases and J gave up 0 bases; unmatched junction bases: 15. CDR3 protein: CASSPSMGGRGSTDTQYF. CDR3 bases: TGTGCCAGCAGCCCAAGCATGGGTGGGAGGGGAAGCACAGATACGCAGTATTTT. The full variable domain, in which reference TRBV28 and TRBJ2-3 provide the parts outside the CDR3, is DVKVTQSSRYLVKRTGEKVFLECVQDMDHENMFWYRQDPGLGLRLIYFSYDVKMKEKGDIPEGYSVSREKKERFSLILESASTNQTSMYLCASSPSMGGRGSTDTQYFGPGTRLTVL.

The rearrangement joins TRBV7-9 to TRBJ2-7; D remains unclear. CDR1 and CDR2 (germline): SEHNR, FQNEAQ (reference sequence). The V and J ends lost 5 bases and 0 bases respectively, with 2 bases between them. The CDR3 extends over 11 amino acids. CDR3 loop: CASSRSYEQYF. The CDR3 DNA reads as TGTGCCAGCAGCCGCTCCTACGAGCAGTACTTC. Using reference TRBV7-9 and TRBJ2-7 for the parts outside the CDR3, the full variable domain is DTGVSQNPRHKITKRGQNVTFRCDPISEHNRLYWYRQTLGQGPEFLTYFQNEAQLEKSRLLSDRFSAERPKGSFSTLEIQRTEQGDSAMYLCASSRSYEQYFGPGTRLTVT.

The rearrangement links TRBV6-5 to TRBJ1-5, with 7 nucleotides matching TRBD1. The CDR3 consists of 15 residues. Germline V gene lookup returns CDR1 MNHEY and CDR2 SVGAGI. The V gene end was trimmed by 2 bases and the J gene end by 5 bases; junction bases not matched to a gene: 6. The CDR3 region is CASSYGRGGDQPQHF. The CDR3 DNA follows: TGTGCCAGCAGTTACGGGAGAGGGGGCGATCAGCCCCAGCATTTT.

The chain carries TRBV6-4 and TRBJ2-3, with D possibly being TRBD2 (5 bases). The length of the CDR3 is 13 residues. Between the trimmed V and J ends, which lost 4 bases and 2 bases, there was a span of 7 bases. Germline-derived CDR1 and CDR2 are MRHNA and SNTAGT. CDR3 in amino acids: CASSVGDTDTQYF. The CDR3 nucleotides are TGTGCCAGCAGTGTGGGAGACACAGATACGCAGTATTTT.

Worth noting for this clone: One junction end disagrees with the germline gene, perhaps due to a read error. The CDR3 reads CASSFDRAAEENF. In DNA form, the CDR3 reads TGTGCCAGCAGCTTCGACAGGGCCGCTGAAGAAAATTTC. The chain recombines TRBV7-2 with TRBJ2-7; TRBD1 aligns across 7 bases. CDR1 is SGHTA and CDR2 is FQGNSA in the germline V gene. CDR3 size: 13 residues. The whole variable domain, remainder taken from reference TRBV7-2 and TRBJ2-7, is GAGVSQSPSNKVTEKGKDVELRCDPISGHTALYWYRQSLGQGLEFLIYFQGNSAPDKSGLPSDRFSAERTGGSVSTLTIQRTQQEDSAVYLCASSFDRAAEENFGPGTRLTVT.

This clone turned up a few times. Sequence at one end of the junction differs from germline and may be a read error. The J gene is TRBJ1-1, the V gene TRBV13, with 9 bases fitting TRBD1. In germline, CDR1 is PRHDT, CDR2 FYEKMQ (reference sequence). The CDR3 contains 14 residues. The CDR3 here is CASSSTFMGQGAPF. Written as DNA, the CDR3 is TGTGCCAGCAGCTCGACCTTCATGGGACAGGGAGCACCGTTT.

The chain carries TRBV7-2 and TRBJ1-5, with 8 positions matching TRBD1. Germline CDR1 is SGHTA and CDR2 is FQGNSA. This CDR3 region has 19 residues. V dropped 1 base and J dropped 0; count of bases not matched to a gene: 11. This CDR3 is CASSLGPGTGAYSNQPQHF. CDR3 DNA sequence: TGTGCCAGCAGCTTAGGTCCCGGGACAGGCGCCTATAGCAATCAGCCCCAGCATTTT. The variable domain in full, completed from reference TRBV7-2 and TRBJ1-5, reads GAGVSQSPSNKVTEKGKDVELRCDPISGHTALYWYRQSLGQGLEFLIYFQGNSAPDKSGLPSDRFSAERTGGSVSTLTIQRTQQEDSAVYLCASSLGPGTGAYSNQPQHFGDGTRLSIL.

The J gene is TRBJ1-5, the V gene TRBV28; no clear D. V dropped 6 bases and J dropped 5 bases, with 8 bases sitting between them. The length of the CDR3 is 12 residues. Per the germline V gene, CDR1 is MDHEN and CDR2 is SYDVKM. This CDR3 is CASSRGYQPQHF. In DNA form, the CDR3 reads TGTGCCAGCAGCCGAGGGTATCAGCCCCAGCATTTT.

The J gene is TRBJ2-7, the V gene TRBV18; D may be TRBD2 (6 bases). V was trimmed by 1 base and J by 6 bases, leaving 13 bases between them. Germline V gives CDR1 KGHSH, CDR2 LQKENI. This CDR3 comprises 14 residues. DNA for the CDR3: TGTGCCAGCTCACCACTCCCTAGGGGAGGCGAGCAGTACTTC. The encoded protein is CASSPLPRGGEQYF.

The genes are TRBV21-1 and TRBJ2-2; no DNA check was done on the table's D call, TRBD1. TRBV21-1 is termed a pseudogene. This CDR3 contains 20 residues. The CDR3 reads CASSNRWTGPHLSNTGELFF. The CDR3 region has the DNA TGTGCCAGCAGCAACAGATGGACAGGGCCCCACCTCTCGAACACCGGGGAGCTGTTTTTT.

The V and J genes are TRBV7-8 and TRBJ2-1; the D is unclear. Trimming took off 1 base at V and 8 bases at J, with 6 bases between the two ends. The CDR3 extends over 12 amino acids. Germline CDR1 reads SGHVS; CDR2 reads FQNEAQ. The CDR3 loop is CASSLEVDEQFF. CDR3 coding DNA: TGTGCCAGCAGCTTAGAGGTCGATGAGCAGTTCTTC. Using reference TRBV7-8 and TRBJ2-1 for the parts outside the CDR3, the full variable domain is GAGVSQSPRYKVAKRGQDVALRCDPISGHVSLFWYQQALGQGPEFLTYFQNEAQLDKSGLPSDRFFAERPEGSVSTLKIQRTQQEDSAVYLCASSLEVDEQFFGPGTRLTVL.

This chain uses TRBV19 with TRBJ2-7, with no clear D. Trimming stripped 3 bases from V and 4 bases from J, with 7 bases between. The CDR3 is made up of 12 amino acids. Germline V gene data show CDR1 as LNHDA and CDR2 as SQIVND (reference sequence). The DNA for the CDR3 is TGTGCCAGTAGTATCCCGGGTTACGAGCAGTACTTC. Residues: CASSIPGYEQYF.

This rearrangement joins TRBV6-5 to TRBJ1-5; 9 bases map to TRBD1. The CDR3 sequence is 15 residues long. V shed 6 bases and J 7 bases; nucleotides not matched to a gene: 10. Germline CDR1 is MNHEY and CDR2 is SVGAGI. For the CDR3, the DNA is TGTGCCAGCAGCCTTGACAGGGGGGAAGGACAGCCCCAGCATTTT. Protein: CASSLDRGEGQPQHF.

This rearrangement joins TRBV2 to TRBJ2-5, with D perhaps TRBD1 (6 bases). There are 14 residues in the CDR3. V gave up 5 bases and J gave up 5 bases, with 15 bases separating them. Germline CDR1 is SNHLY and CDR2 is FYNNEI. CDR3 nucleotide sequence: TGTGCCAGCAGTACTCCGGACAGTTGGGAGACCCAGTACTTC. Protein sequence: CASSTPDSWETQYF.

The chain joins TRBV7-3 to TRBJ2-1, with a possible D match to TRBD2 (6 bases). The V gene lost 0 bases and the J gene lost 8 bases, with 20 bases spanning the gap. Germline V lookup: CDR1 SGHTA, CDR2 FQGTGA. The CDR3 covers 17 residues. The CDR3 is CASSLTGSLPGDDEQFF. The CDR3 nucleotides are TGTGCCAGCAGCTTAACCGGGAGTTTGCCCGGTGATGATGAGCAGTTCTTC.

The chain recombines TRBV6-5 with TRBJ1-2, with D uncertain. With 2 bases removed from V and 7 bases from J, the gap between germline ends came to 17 bases. Germline CDR1 and CDR2: MNHEY and SVGAGI. This CDR3 is 15 amino acids long. The CDR3 DNA is TGTGCCAGCAGTTACGGCCACGGGAGACTTACTGGCTACACCTTC. Translating it yields CASSYGHGRLTGYTF.

The chain links TRBV19 to TRBJ2-1, with 8 bases fitting TRBD1. CDR1 and CDR2 from the germline V gene are LNHDA and SQIVND (reference sequence). J was trimmed by 5 bases and V by 3 bases; bases with no gene match: 9. This CDR3 region has 16 residues. CDR3 nucleotide sequence: TGTGCCAGTAGTATTGGACAGGGCGTACCTAACAATGAGCAGTTCTTC. Residues: CASSIGQGVPNNEQFF.